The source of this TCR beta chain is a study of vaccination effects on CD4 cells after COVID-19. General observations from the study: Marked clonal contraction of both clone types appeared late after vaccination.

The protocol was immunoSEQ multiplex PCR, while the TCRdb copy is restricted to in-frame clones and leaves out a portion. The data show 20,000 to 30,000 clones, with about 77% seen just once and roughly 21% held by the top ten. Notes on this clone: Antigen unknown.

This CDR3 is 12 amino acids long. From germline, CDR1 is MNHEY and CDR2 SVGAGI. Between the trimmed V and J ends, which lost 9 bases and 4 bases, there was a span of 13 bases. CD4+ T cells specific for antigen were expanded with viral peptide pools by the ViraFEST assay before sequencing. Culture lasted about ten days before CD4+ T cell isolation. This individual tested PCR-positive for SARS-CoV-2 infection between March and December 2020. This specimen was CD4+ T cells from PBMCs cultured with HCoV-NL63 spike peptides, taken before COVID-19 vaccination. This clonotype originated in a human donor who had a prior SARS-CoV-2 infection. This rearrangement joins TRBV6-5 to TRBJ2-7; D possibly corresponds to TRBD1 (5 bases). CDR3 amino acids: CASSAGPYEQYF. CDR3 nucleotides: TGTGCCAGTTCTGCAGGGCCGTACGAGCAGTACTTC.